The 24 T cell receptor beta chains listed next were all sequenced from one sample in a study of patients and donors after allogeneic stem cell transplantation. From the RT-PCR reads, TCRdb called clonotypes with MiXCR, one entry per CDR3 protein. The sample consists of about 410,000 distinct CDR3 sequences, roughly 17% of them appearing once. Sequenced: blood, either unsorted or a sorted T cell fraction (not recorded which). These receptor sequences come from a human donor who was either an allogeneic HSCT recipient or a stem cell or donor lymphocyte infusion donor (not recorded which). It is not recorded whose cells these are; they may come from a transplant donor.

On this clonotype itself: A much larger clone sits a single nucleotide away, making a read error possible. The V call is TRBV29-1, the J call TRBJ1-4, with 7 nucleotides matching TRBD1. V shed 0 bases, J shed 5 bases, and the junction held 6 bases outside the gene matches. The CDR3 loop spans 15 amino acids. The germline V gene has CDR1 SQVTM and CDR2 ANQGSEA. CDR3 DNA sequence: TGCAGCGTTGAAGATCTGGGACAGATAAATGAAAAACTGTTTTTT. Protein sequence: CSVEDLGQINEKLFF.

This clonotype has just a few counts. The genes are TRBV18 and TRBJ1-2; D is undetermined. Germline values: CDR1 KGHSH, CDR2 LQKENI. Deletions cut 1 base from V and 4 bases from J, with 7 bases between. The CDR3 spans 13 residues. The CDR3 DNA reads as TGTGCCAGCTCACCACTGAGAAGCTATGGCTACACCTTC. Translating gives CASSPLRSYGYTF.

Only a few counts were recorded for this clonotype. The rearrangement links TRBV18 to TRBJ1-1, with 7 positions matching TRBD1. With 2 bases clipped from V and 0 bases from J, the junction kept 6 bases outside the gene matches. The germline CDR1 and CDR2 sequences are KGHSH and LQKENI. The CDR3 is made up of 16 amino acids. The CDR3 coding sequence is TGTGCCAGCTCACCAGGGCAGGGGGGGATGAACACTGAAGCTTTCTTT. This codes for CASSPGQGGMNTEAFF.

This chain connects TRBV5-1 to TRBJ2-7; 10 positions match TRBD1. Germline assignment: CDR1 SGHRS and CDR2 YFSETQ. This CDR3 spans 15 amino acids. With 1 base clipped from V and 6 bases from J, the junction kept 7 bases outside the gene matches. The CDR3 sequence: CASSLRQGAGSEQYF. Written as DNA, the CDR3 is TGCGCCAGCAGCTTGCGACAGGGGGCCGGATCCGAGCAGTACTTC.

The chain recombines TRBV7-2 with TRBJ2-1, with D possibly called TRBD1 or TRBD2 (6 bases each). Looked up from germline, CDR1 is SGHTA and CDR2 is FQGNSA. Trimming removed 4 bases from V and 7 bases from J, with 20 bases in between. The CDR3 extends over 16 amino acids. The CDR3 sequence: CASSSSGAAGANEQFF. The CDR3 coding sequence is TGTGCCAGCAGCTCCTCGGGGGCAGCGGGCGCTAATGAGCAGTTCTTC. The full variable domain, with the rest looked up from reference TRBV7-2 and TRBJ2-1, is GAGVSQSPSNKVTEKGKDVELRCDPISGHTALYWYRQSLGQGLEFLIYFQGNSAPDKSGLPSDRFSAERTGGSVSTLTIQRTQQEDSAVYLCASSSSGAAGANEQFFGPGTRLTVL.

This clonotype was detected only a few times. V is TRBV20-1 and J is TRBJ2-7, with TRBD2 matching 9 bases. Germline lookup yields CDR1 DFQATT and CDR2 SNEGSKA (reference sequence). The CDR3 has 15 amino acids. V lost 6 bases and J lost 4; bases outside the gene matches: 13. CDR3 amino acids: CSAQGGGRAGYEQYF. DNA of the CDR3: TGCAGTGCCCAGGGCGGCGGGAGGGCCGGGTACGAGCAGTACTTC.

A few counts support this clonotype. The chain carries TRBV12-3 or TRBV12-4 and TRBJ2-7, with a weak D call TRBD1 (6 bases). CDR3 length: 13 residues. V was cut by 7 bases and J by 2 bases, with 12 bases left in between. Written as DNA, the CDR3 is TGTGCCAGCACGGCCAGGGGCACCTACGAGCAGTACTTC. Its translation: CASTARGTYEQYF.

This clonotype was seen a few times. The chain combines TRBV5-4 with TRBJ1-1; D is uncertain. Germline assignment: CDR1 SGHNT and CDR2 YYREEE (reference sequence). CDR3 size: 14 residues. The V and J ends lost 3 bases and 3 bases respectively, with 12 bases between them. CDR3 region: CASSYVSRDTEAFF. The CDR3 DNA follows: TGTGCCAGCAGCTACGTTTCGCGAGACACTGAAGCTTTCTTT.

V gene TRBV7-2 combines with J gene TRBJ1-2; D unresolved. V was pared by 11 bases and J by 8 bases, with 15 bases between. From germline, CDR1 is SGHTA and CDR2 FQGNSA. The CDR3 runs to 11 residues. DNA for the CDR3: TGTGCCGGTCCAGACTCGGGCGGCTACACCTTC. Translating gives CAGPDSGGYTF.

The V and J genes are TRBV5-1 and TRBJ2-3; D is undetermined. Germline values: CDR1 SGHRS, CDR2 YFSETQ. V was cut by 0 bases and J by 4 bases, with 12 bases left in between. The CDR3 consists of 15 residues. The CDR3 coding sequence is TGCGCCAGCAGCTTGGGACAAGTTCTCGCAGATACGCAGTATTTT. Translating gives CASSLGQVLADTQYF.

The table lists this clonotype with many counts. The chain has TRBV29-1 and TRBJ1-1; D is possibly TRBD1 (6 bases). CDR1 and CDR2 (germline): SQVTM, ANQGSEA. This CDR3 has 12 residues. V was clipped by 4 bases and J by 4 bases, with 10 bases between them. The CDR3: CSVVRGGTEAFF. The CDR3, as DNA: TGCAGCGTTGTGAGAGGGGGCACTGAAGCTTTCTTT.

This clonotype showed up many times. The chain has TRBV7-3 and TRBJ2-3; TRBD2 aligns across 7 bases. Per germline, CDR1 SGHTA and CDR2 FQGTGA. There are 13 residues in the CDR3. V shed 5 bases, J shed 5 bases, and the junction held 4 bases outside the gene matches. CDR3 protein: CASSPGGGDTQYF. CDR3 sequence (DNA): TGTGCCAGCAGCCCGGGAGGTGGAGATACGCAGTATTTT.

This clonotype was seen a few times. Here the CDR3 reads CASSLSLGREQYF. CDR3 sequence (DNA): TGTGCCAGCAGCTTATCTCTGGGGCGCGAGCAGTACTTC. The genes are TRBV7-3 and TRBJ2-7, with D possibly TRBD1 on 5 matching bases. CDR3 size: 13 residues. The V end lost 2 bases, the J end lost 6 bases, and 11 bases lay between the germline ends. Germline V CDR1 and CDR2: SGHTA, FQGTGA.

This clonotype was detected only a few times. CDR3 in DNA: TGTGCCAGCAGACAACCGAACACTGAAGCTTTCTTT. Its translation: CASRQPNTEAFF. This sequence joins TRBV7-8 and TRBJ1-1, with unresolved D. Germline CDR1 SGHVS, CDR2 FQNEAQ. There are 12 residues in the CDR3. With 6 bases removed from V and 1 base from J, the gap between germline ends came to 6 bases. The variable domain in full, with the rest retrieved from reference TRBV7-8 and TRBJ1-1, is GAGVSQSPRYKVAKRGQDVALRCDPISGHVSLFWYQQALGQGPEFLTYFQNEAQLDKSGLPSDRFFAERPEGSVSTLKIQRTQQEDSAVYLCASRQPNTEAFFGQGTRLTVV.

This clonotype was observed a few times. The chain is built from TRBV15 and TRBJ1-2, with D possibly matching TRBD1 (6 bases). The CDR3 has 13 residues. Trimming took 5 bases from V and 8 from J, leaving 15 bases between them. Germline CDR1 reads LNHNV; CDR2 reads YYDKDF (reference sequence). CDR3 protein: CATSGQDRGGYTF. The CDR3 region has the DNA TGTGCCACCAGCGGCCAGGACAGAGGGGGCTACACCTTC.

This clonotype has more than one count but fewer than ten. This chain connects TRBV7-8 to TRBJ1-1; D is unresolved. CDR1 SGHVS and CDR2 FQNEAQ come from the germline V gene. Trimming cost V 5 bases and J 4 bases, with 14 bases left between them. The CDR3 sequence is 14 residues long. Here the CDR3 DNA reads TGTGCCAGCAGCCCACAGAGGGAGGGCACTGAAGCTTTCTTT. As protein: CASSPQREGTEAFF.

The chain couples TRBV12-3 or TRBV12-4 to TRBJ2-7; D unclear. Between the trimmed V and J ends, which lost 8 bases and 3 bases, there was a span of 14 bases. The CDR3 runs to 13 residues. The CDR3, as DNA: TGTGCCAGCCTGGGATCAGGACGCTACGAGCAGTACTTC. Its translation: CASLGSGRYEQYF.

The V gene is TRBV6-1, the J gene TRBJ1-5; D uncertain. CDR1 is MNHNS, CDR2 SASEGT, per germline. Trimming stripped 10 bases from V and 6 bases from J, with 16 bases between. The CDR3 consists of 13 residues. This CDR3 reads CATKRGFTQPQHF. The CDR3 DNA sequence: TGTGCCACCAAGAGAGGGTTCACTCAGCCCCAGCATTTT.

The J gene is TRBJ2-7, the V gene TRBV6-5; D is unresolved. This CDR3 is built from 15 residues. Deletions cut 1 base from V and 3 bases from J, with 13 bases between. Germline CDR1 MNHEY, CDR2 SVGAGI. The CDR3 loop is CASSYFTVGNYEQYF. The CDR3 bases are TGTGCCAGCAGTTACTTCACAGTGGGGAACTACGAGCAGTACTTC.

This clonotype has a handful of counts. This chain links TRBV24-1 with TRBJ1-1, with a weak D call TRBD1 (6 bases). This CDR3 contains 19 residues. Trimming left V 4 bases short and J 1 base short, with 24 bases between. Looked up from germline, CDR1 is KGHDR and CDR2 is SFDVKD. The CDR3: CATSDPPRDTIYSNTEAFF. The CDR3 DNA reads as TGTGCCACCAGTGACCCCCCTCGGGACACTATCTACTCGAACACTGAAGCTTTCTTT.

This clonotype has just a few counts. V usage is TRBV18 and J usage is TRBJ2-1, with a weak D call TRBD1 (6 bases). This CDR3 has 14 residues. In germline, CDR1 is KGHSH, CDR2 LQKENI. Trimming shortened V by 3 bases and J by 6 bases, and 12 bases separated the two germline ends. CDR3 sequence: CASSPLPQGNEQFF. The CDR3 DNA reads as TGTGCCAGCTCACCGTTACCACAGGGCAATGAGCAGTTCTTC.

The chain couples TRBV5-1 to TRBJ2-7, with TRBD1 matching 9 bases. This CDR3 contains 18 residues. The V gene's germline CDR1 is SGHRS and CDR2 YFSETQ. The junction had 14 bases not matched to a gene; V was cut back by 4 bases and J by 0 bases. The CDR3 coding sequence is TGCGCCAGCAGCACTCGGACAGGGGTCTACTCGAGCTCCTACGAGCAGTACTTC. Translated: CASSTRTGVYSSSYEQYF.

The chain joins TRBV4-1 to TRBJ2-3; 8 nucleotides agree with TRBD2. The trim removed 1 base at V and 4 bases at J, leaving 7 bases unmatched. CDR1 and CDR2 from the germline V gene are MGHRA and YSYEKL. This CDR3 spans 16 amino acids. CDR3 sequence reads: CASSQVDSGTPDTQYF. The CDR3 DNA follows: TGCGCCAGCAGCCAAGTGGATAGCGGGACCCCAGATACGCAGTATTTT.

This clonotype was detected only a few times. The J gene is TRBJ1-2, the V gene TRBV12-3 or TRBV12-4; D ambiguous. The CDR3 totals 11 residues. V gave up 3 bases and J gave up 9 bases, with 8 bases separating them. The CDR3 reads CASSLGSRYTF. As DNA, the CDR3 is TGTGCCAGCAGTTTGGGGTCCCGCTACACCTTC.